This T cell receptor (beta chain) was identified in a study of blood T cell repertoires in COVID-19. Method: immunoSEQ multiplex PCR; TCRdb's copy keeps in-frame clones and lacks some. Among roughly 190,000 clones, about 90% were seen once, and the ten largest hold about 22%. This CDR3 contains 14 residues. The germline V gene encodes CDR1 SQVTM and CDR2 ANQGSEA. The V end lost 6 bases, the J end lost 2 bases, and 13 bases lay between the germline ends. The genes are TRBV29-1 and TRBJ2-2; D might be TRBD1 (6 bases). The source material was peripheral blood. The TCR originated in a man aged 55-75 years with active or convalescent COVID-19. The CDR3 reads CSVKRTANTGELFF. In DNA form, the CDR3 reads TGCAGCGTCAAACGGACAGCTAACACCGGGGAGCTGTTTTTT.